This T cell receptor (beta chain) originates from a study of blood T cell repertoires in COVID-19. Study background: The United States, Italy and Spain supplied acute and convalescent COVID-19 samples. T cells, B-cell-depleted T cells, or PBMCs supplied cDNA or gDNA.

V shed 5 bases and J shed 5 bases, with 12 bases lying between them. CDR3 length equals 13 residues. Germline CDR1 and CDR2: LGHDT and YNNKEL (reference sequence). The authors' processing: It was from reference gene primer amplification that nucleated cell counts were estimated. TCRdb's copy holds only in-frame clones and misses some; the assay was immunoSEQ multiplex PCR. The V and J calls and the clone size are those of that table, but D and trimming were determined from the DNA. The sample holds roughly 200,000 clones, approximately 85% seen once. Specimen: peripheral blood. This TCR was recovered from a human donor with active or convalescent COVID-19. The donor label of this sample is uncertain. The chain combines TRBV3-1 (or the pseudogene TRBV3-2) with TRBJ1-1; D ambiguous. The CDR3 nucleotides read TGTGCCAGCAGCTCCACCACGGGGACTGAAGCTTTCTTT. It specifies CASSSTTGTEAFF.